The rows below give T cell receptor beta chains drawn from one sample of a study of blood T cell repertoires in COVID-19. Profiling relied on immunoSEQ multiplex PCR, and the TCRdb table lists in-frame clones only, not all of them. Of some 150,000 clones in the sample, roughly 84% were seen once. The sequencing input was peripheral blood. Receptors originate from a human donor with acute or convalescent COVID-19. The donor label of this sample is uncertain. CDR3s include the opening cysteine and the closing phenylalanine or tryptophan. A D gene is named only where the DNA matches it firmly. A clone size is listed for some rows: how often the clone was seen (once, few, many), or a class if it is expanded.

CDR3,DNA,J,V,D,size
CASSMGTGPYNEQFF,TGTGCCAGTAGTATGGGGACAGGGCCCTACAATGAGCAGTTCTTC,TRBJ2-1,TRBV19,TRBD1,NA
CASSRSGTSGTYEQYF,TGTGCCAGCAGCCGTTCCGGGACTAGCGGAACCTACGAGCAGTACTTC,TRBJ2-7,TRBV27,TRBD2,few
CASTRQGADWAGSDTQYF,TGTGCCAGCACCCGCCAGGGAGCCGACTGGGCGGGGTCAGATACGCAGTATTTT,TRBJ2-3,TRBV11-2,NA,NA
CASRLQRGDTEAFF,TGTGCCAGCAGACTACAAAGGGGTGACACTGAAGCTTTCTTT,TRBJ1-1,TRBV6-5,NA,NA
CASSITGAGELFF,TGTGCCAGTAGTATAACAGGCGCCGGGGAGCTGTTTTTT,TRBJ2-2,TRBV19,NA,NA
CAIMGNGVGQTAEAFF,TGTGCCATCATGGGGAACGGGGTAGGCCAGACGGCTGAAGCTTTCTTT,TRBJ1-1,TRBV10-3,NA,NA
CASSLTPDRGRHEQYF,TGTGCCAGCAGCTTAACCCCCGACAGGGGGAGGCACGAGCAGTACTTC,TRBJ2-7,TRBV13,TRBD1,NA
CASSPITGGDNYGYTF,TGTGCCAGCAGCCCTATAACAGGGGGGGACAACTATGGCTACACCTTC,TRBJ1-2,TRBV5-6,TRBD1,NA
CASSYRTGSSYEQYF,TGTGCCAGCAGCTACCGGACAGGGTCCTCCTACGAGCAGTACTTC,TRBJ2-7,TRBV7-2,TRBD1,NA
CASSLAGQVTDTQYF,TGTGCCAGCAGCTTAGCGGGACAGGTGACAGATACGCAGTATTTT,TRBJ2-3,TRBV11-3,TRBD1,NA
CASMMDRAGTEAFF,TGTGCCAGTATGATGGACAGGGCGGGCACTGAAGCTTTCTTT,TRBJ1-1,TRBV19,TRBD1,NA
CASSYDTSKNIQYF,TGTGCCAGCAGTTACGACACCTCCAAAAACATTCAGTACTTC,TRBJ2-4,TRBV6-5,NA,NA
CASSLEGGNQPQHF,TGCGCCAGCAGCCTTGAAGGAGGCAATCAGCCCCAGCATTTT,TRBJ1-5,TRBV5-1,NA,NA
CATSENGYGYTF,TGTGCCACCAGTGAAAACGGTTATGGCTACACCTTC,TRBJ1-2,TRBV24-1,NA,NA
CASSLKPLSGYGYTF,TGTGCCAGCAGTTTAAAACCCCTATCCGGCTATGGCTACACCTTC,TRBJ1-2,TRBV27,NA,NA
CASRQGHRGYTF,TGTGCCAGCAGACAGGGGCATAGAGGCTACACCTTC,TRBJ1-2,TRBV21-1,NA,NA
CASSFKGPSTDTQYF,TGTGCCAGCAGCTTCAAGGGGCCTAGCACAGATACGCAGTATTTT,TRBJ2-3,TRBV5-6,NA,few